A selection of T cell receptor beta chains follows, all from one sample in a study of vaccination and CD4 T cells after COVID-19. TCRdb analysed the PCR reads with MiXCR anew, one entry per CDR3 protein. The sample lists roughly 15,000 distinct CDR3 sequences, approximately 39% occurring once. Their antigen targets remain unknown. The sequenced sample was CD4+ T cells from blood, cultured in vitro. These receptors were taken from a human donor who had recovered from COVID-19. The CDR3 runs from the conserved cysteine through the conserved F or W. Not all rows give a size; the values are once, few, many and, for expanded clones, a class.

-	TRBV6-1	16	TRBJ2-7	CASSYMSPGSSYEQYF
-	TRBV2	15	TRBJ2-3	CASSEESASGDTQYF
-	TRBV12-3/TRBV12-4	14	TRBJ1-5	CASSFGQNNQPQHF
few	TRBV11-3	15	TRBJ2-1	CASGTRQGDYNEQFF
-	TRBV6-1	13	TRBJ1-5	CAGRERPEQPQHF
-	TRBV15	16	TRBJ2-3	CATSRGDLASGNTQYF
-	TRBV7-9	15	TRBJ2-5	CASSTDRAPQETQYF
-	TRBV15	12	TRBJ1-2	CATSGGSDGYTF
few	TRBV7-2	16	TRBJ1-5	CASSLAQGTFNQPQHF
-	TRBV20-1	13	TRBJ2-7	CSAPGQGVYEQYF